What follows are 15 T cell receptor beta chains derived from one specimen sequenced in a study of cytomegalovirus exposure and HLA in healthy donors. Sequenced by immunoSEQ multiplex PCR; TCRdb stores in-frame clones only, minus some. The sample lists fewer than 130,000 clones, approximately 89% occurring once. The sequenced sample was PBMCs. These TCRs come from a woman aged 18-29 years in good health and CMV-seronegative.

V gene TRBV7-2 combines with J gene TRBJ2-5; D remains unclear. In germline, CDR1 is SGHTA, CDR2 FQGNSA. V shed 3 bases and J shed 2 bases, with 7 bases lying between them. The CDR3 is made up of 13 amino acids. The CDR3 sequence is CASSFSTQETQYF. CDR3 DNA: TGTGCCAGCAGCTTCTCGACTCAAGAGACCCAGTACTTC.

This clone has only one observation. The rearrangement links TRBV6-1 to TRBJ1-6, with unresolved D. Germline CDR1 MNHNS, CDR2 SASEGT. The CDR3 contains 16 residues. The germline V and J ends were trimmed by 4 bases and 7 bases, with 17 bases remaining between them. As DNA, the CDR3 is TGTGCCAGCAGTGGGGCCCATGCCATTTCCAATTCACCCCTCCACTTT. Protein sequence: CASSGAHAISNSPLHF.

This clone has just one count. The J gene is TRBJ2-7, the V gene TRBV11-2; D is possibly TRBD2 (7 bases). The CDR3 spans 15 residues. CDR1 and CDR2 (germline): SGHAT, FQNNGV. Trimming removed 1 base from V and 1 base from J, with 11 bases in between. The CDR3 DNA sequence: TGTGCCAGCAGCTTAGCGGGGGGCGCGTCCTACGAGCAGTACTTC. It codes for CASSLAGGASYEQYF.

This sequence joins TRBV11-2 and TRBJ1-4; possibly TRBD1 for D (6 bases). The CDR3 contains 17 residues. Trimming cost V 5 bases and J 0 bases, with 16 bases left between them. Germline-derived CDR1 and CDR2 are SGHAT and FQNNGV. DNA for the CDR3: TGTGCCAGCAGCCCTCTTCGGGACACTTCAACTAATGAAAAACTGTTTTTT. Amino acid sequence: CASSPLRDTSTNEKLFF.

For this clone: Compared with germline, one end of the junction differs, possibly owing to a read error. V is TRBV6-1 and J is TRBJ2-5; D may be TRBD2 (6 bases). The length of the CDR3 is 14 residues. Germline CDR1 reads MNHNS; CDR2 reads SASEGT. The DNA of the CDR3 is TGTGCCAGCAGTGAAATGTTGGTAGGAGGGCCCTGGGACTTC. Encoded protein: CASSEMLVGGPWDF.

The gene calls are TRBV19 and TRBJ2-1, with TRBD2 matching 14 bases. J was trimmed by 8 bases and V by 7 bases; bases with no gene match: 7. This CDR3 contains 15 residues. CDR1 is LNHDA, CDR2 SQIVND, per germline (reference sequence). CDR3 sequence reads: CASKGLAGEYDEQFF. Written as DNA, the CDR3 is TGTGCCAGTAAGGGACTAGCGGGAGAGTATGATGAGCAGTTCTTC.

The J gene is TRBJ2-1, the V gene TRBV9, with 11 bases identical to TRBD2. Per germline, CDR1 SGDLS and CDR2 YYNGEE. After removal of 7 bases from V and 5 bases from J, the junction contained 8 bases not matched to a gene. The CDR3 loop spans 15 amino acids. This CDR3 reads CASGFRLAGNNEQFF. CDR3 DNA sequence: TGTGCCAGCGGTTTCAGACTAGCGGGAAACAATGAGCAGTTCTTC.

V is TRBV27 and J is TRBJ2-7, with 7 bases fitting TRBD1. The V gene end was trimmed by 5 bases and the J gene end by 7 bases; junction bases not matched to a gene: 11. Germline V gene lookup returns CDR1 MNHEY and CDR2 SMNVEV (reference sequence). This CDR3 comprises 14 residues. The CDR3 DNA follows: TGTGCCAGCAGTCCTGAGGGACAGAACGGAGAGCAGTACTTC. Protein: CASSPEGQNGEQYF.

V is TRBV11-2 and J is TRBJ2-7, with TRBD2 matching 10 bases. The length of the CDR3 is 15 residues. The V and J ends lost 4 bases and 6 bases, in that order; junction bases with no gene match: 9. Germline loops: CDR1 SGHAT, CDR2 FQNNGV. Written as DNA, the CDR3 is TGTGCCAGCAGCTCCCAGGCTAGCGGGAGTAGCGAGCAGTACTTC. As protein: CASSSQASGSSEQYF.

The chain joins TRBV7-9 to TRBJ1-5; TRBD1 aligns across 7 bases. This CDR3 has 14 residues. The germline CDR1 and CDR2 sequences are SEHNR and FQNEAQ (reference sequence). After removal of 4 bases from V and 4 bases from J, the junction contained 4 bases not matched to a gene. The CDR3 nucleotides are TGTGCCAGCAGCTGGGGACAGATTAATCAGCCCCAGCATTTT. Amino acid sequence: CASSWGQINQPQHF.

The chain combines TRBV5-8 with TRBJ2-5; D perhaps matches TRBD2 (5 bases). Trimming took 4 bases from V and 5 from J, leaving 9 bases between them. Looked up from germline, CDR1 is SGHTS and CDR2 is YDEGEE. This CDR3 comprises 12 residues. CDR3 nucleotide sequence: TGTGCCAGCAGCGGTACTAGGGAGACCCAGTACTTC. Translation: CASSGTRETQYF.

J is TRBJ2-6 and V is TRBV9, with a weak D call TRBD1 (5 bases). The CDR3 consists of 20 residues. V lost 4 bases and J 0 bases, leaving 23 bases between the germline ends. Looked up from germline, CDR1 is SGDLS and CDR2 is YYNGEE. CDR3 nucleotide sequence: TGTGCCAGCAGCCAAGGGGTAGGTGGATACCTGAGCTCTGGGGCCAACGTCCTGACTTTC. Translated: CASSQGVGGYLSSGANVLTF.

This clone appeared a single time. This chain uses TRBV30 with TRBJ1-5; D is unclear. The CDR3 has 13 residues. In germline, CDR1 is GTSNPN, CDR2 SVGIG (reference sequence). V lost 1 base and J 3 bases, leaving 7 bases between the germline ends. Here the CDR3 DNA reads TGTGCCTGGAGTGGAGAGATCAATCAGCCCCAGCATTTT. It translates to CAWSGEINQPQHF.

V usage is TRBV12-5 and J usage is TRBJ2-3, with TRBD2 matching over 16 bases. CDR3 length: 18 residues. Germline V gives CDR1 LGHNT, CDR2 FRNRAP. With 6 bases clipped from V and 1 base from J, the junction kept 7 bases outside the gene matches. The CDR3 reads CASGPGTSGGAGTDTQYF. The CDR3 region has the DNA TGTGCTAGTGGCCCCGGGACTAGCGGGGGGGCCGGCACAGATACGCAGTATTTT. Full variable domain (remainder filled in from reference TRBV12-5 and TRBJ2-3): DARVTQTPRHKVTEMGQEVTMRCQPILGHNTVFWYRQTMMQGLELLAYFRNRAPLDDSGMPKDRFSAEMPDATLATLKIQPSEPRDSAVYFCASGPGTSGGAGTDTQYFGPGTRLTVL.

The rearrangement links TRBV5-4 to TRBJ1-6; 12 bases are shared with TRBD1. This CDR3 is 14 amino acids long. CDR1 and CDR2 from the germline V gene are SGHNT and YYREEE (reference sequence). Trimming took 7 bases from V and 9 from J; bases not matched to a gene: 5. The CDR3 nucleotides are TGTGCCAGCGGCGGGACAGGGGGCCTTTCACCCCTCCACTTT. This translates into CASGGTGGLSPLHF.